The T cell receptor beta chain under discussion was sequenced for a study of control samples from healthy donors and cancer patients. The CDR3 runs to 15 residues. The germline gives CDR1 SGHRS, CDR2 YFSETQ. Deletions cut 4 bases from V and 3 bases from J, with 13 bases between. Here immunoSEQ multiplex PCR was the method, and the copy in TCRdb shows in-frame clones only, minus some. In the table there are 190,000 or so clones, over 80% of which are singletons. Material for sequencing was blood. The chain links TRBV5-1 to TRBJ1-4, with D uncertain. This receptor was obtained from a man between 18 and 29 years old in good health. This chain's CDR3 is CASSPQDFSNEKLFF. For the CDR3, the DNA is TGCGCCAGCAGCCCCCAGGACTTTTCTAATGAAAAACTGTTTTTT.